The subject of this entry is one T cell receptor beta chain. In the same sample, other DNA sequences code for this CDR3. These data come from a study of control samples from healthy donors and cancer patients. V dropped 3 bases and J dropped 2 bases, with 8 bases sitting between them. The CDR3 runs to 14 residues. From germline, CDR1 is MDHEN and CDR2 SYDVKM. Sequencing was performed with immunoSEQ multiplex PCR; in TCRdb, only in-frame clones are kept and a portion is missing. The data show under 200,000 clones, 92% seen once. The TCR comes from a woman aged 25 to 39 in good health. The chain recombines TRBV28 with TRBJ1-5, with D possibly being TRBD1 (5 bases). The sample comprised blood. The CDR3 sequence: CASSLWGGNQPQHF. The CDR3 DNA follows: TGTGCCAGCAGTTTGTGGGGGGGCAATCAGCCCCAGCATTTT. Full variable domain (remainder filled in from reference TRBV28 and TRBJ1-5): DVKVTQSSRYLVKRTGEKVFLECVQDMDHENMFWYRQDPGLGLRLIYFSYDVKMKEKGDIPEGYSVSREKKERFSLILESASTNQTSMYLCASSLWGGNQPQHFGDGTRLSIL.